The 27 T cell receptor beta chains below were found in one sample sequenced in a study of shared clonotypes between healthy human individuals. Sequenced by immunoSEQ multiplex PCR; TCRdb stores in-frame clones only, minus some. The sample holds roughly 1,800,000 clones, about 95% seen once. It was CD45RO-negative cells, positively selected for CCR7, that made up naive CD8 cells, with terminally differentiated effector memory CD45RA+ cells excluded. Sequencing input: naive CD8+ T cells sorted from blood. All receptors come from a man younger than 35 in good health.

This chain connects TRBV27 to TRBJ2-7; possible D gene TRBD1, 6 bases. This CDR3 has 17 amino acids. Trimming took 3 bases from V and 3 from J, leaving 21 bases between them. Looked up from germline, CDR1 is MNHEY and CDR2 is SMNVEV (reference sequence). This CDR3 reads CASSFGPPRTGIYEQYF. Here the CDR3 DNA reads TGTGCCAGCAGTTTTGGGCCCCCGCGAACAGGGATCTACGAGCAGTACTTC.

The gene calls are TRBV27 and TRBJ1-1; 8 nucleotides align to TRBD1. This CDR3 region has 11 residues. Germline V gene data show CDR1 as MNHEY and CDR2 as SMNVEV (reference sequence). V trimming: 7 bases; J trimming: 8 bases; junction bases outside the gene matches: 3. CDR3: CASTRQGEAFF. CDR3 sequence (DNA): TGTGCCAGCACCAGACAGGGGGAAGCTTTCTTT.

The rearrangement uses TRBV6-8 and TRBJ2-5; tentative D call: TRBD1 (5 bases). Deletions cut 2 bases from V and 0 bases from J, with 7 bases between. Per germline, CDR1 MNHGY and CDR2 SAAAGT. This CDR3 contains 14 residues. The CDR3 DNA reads TGTGCCAGCAGTTACCCAGGGCACCAAGAGACCCAGTACTTC. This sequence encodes CASSYPGHQETQYF.

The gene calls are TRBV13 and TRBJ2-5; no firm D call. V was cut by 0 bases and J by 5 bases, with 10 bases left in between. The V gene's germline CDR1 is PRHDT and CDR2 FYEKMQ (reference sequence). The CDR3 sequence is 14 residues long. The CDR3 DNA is TGTGCCAGCAGCTTAGGTCGAGTACGGGAGACCCAGTACTTC. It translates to CASSLGRVRETQYF.

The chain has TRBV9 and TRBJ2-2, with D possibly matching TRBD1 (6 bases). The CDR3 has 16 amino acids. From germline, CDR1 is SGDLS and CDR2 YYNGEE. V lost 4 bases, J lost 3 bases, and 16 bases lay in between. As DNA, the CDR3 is TGTGCCAGCAGCCTAGGGTTGGGGGCTTACACCGGGGAGCTGTTTTTT. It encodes CASSLGLGAYTGELFF. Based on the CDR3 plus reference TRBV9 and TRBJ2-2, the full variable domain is DSGVTQTPKHLITATGQRVTLRCSPRSGDLSVYWYQQSLDQGLQFLIQYYNGEERAKGNILERFSAQQFPDLHSELNLSSLELGDSALYFCASSLGLGAYTGELFFGEGSRLTVL.

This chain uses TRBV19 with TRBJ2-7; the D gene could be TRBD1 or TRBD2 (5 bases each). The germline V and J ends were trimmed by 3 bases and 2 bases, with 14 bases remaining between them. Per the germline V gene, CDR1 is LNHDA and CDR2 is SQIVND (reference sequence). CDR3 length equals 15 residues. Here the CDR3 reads CASSIPGTSAYEQYF. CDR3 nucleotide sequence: TGTGCCAGTAGTATCCCTGGGACGTCGGCCTACGAGCAGTACTTC.

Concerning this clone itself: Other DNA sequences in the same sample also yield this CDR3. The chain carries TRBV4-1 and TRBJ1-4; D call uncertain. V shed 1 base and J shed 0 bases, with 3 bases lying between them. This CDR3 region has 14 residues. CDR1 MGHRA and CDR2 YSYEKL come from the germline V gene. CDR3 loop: CASSQVTTNEKLFF. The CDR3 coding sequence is TGCGCCAGCAGCCAAGTTACAACTAATGAAAAACTGTTTTTT.

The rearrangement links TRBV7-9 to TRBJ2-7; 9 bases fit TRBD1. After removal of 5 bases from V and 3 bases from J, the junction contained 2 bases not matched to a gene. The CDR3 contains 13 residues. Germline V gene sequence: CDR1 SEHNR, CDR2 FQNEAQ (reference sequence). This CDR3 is CASSRQGDYEQYF. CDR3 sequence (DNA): TGTGCCAGCAGCCGACAGGGGGACTACGAGCAGTACTTC.

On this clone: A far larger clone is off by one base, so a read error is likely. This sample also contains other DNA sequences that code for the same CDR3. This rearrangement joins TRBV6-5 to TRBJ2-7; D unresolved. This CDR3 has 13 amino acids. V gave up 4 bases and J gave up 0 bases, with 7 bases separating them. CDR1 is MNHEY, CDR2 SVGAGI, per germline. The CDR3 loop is CASSLDGSYEQYF. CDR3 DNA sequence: TGTGCCAGCAGTTTGGACGGCTCCTACGAGCAGTACTTC.

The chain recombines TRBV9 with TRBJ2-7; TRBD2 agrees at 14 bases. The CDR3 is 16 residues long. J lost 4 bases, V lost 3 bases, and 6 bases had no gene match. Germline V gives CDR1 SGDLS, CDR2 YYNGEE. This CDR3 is CASSEGTSGSGYEQYF. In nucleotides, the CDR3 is TGTGCCAGCAGCGAAGGGACTAGCGGGAGTGGTTACGAGCAGTACTTC.

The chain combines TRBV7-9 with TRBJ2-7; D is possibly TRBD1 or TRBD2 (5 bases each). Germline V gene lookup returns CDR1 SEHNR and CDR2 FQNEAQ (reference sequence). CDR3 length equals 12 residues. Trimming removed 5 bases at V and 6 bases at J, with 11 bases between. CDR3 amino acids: CASSRGATEQYF. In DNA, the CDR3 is TGTGCCAGCAGCCGAGGGGCAACCGAGCAGTACTTC.

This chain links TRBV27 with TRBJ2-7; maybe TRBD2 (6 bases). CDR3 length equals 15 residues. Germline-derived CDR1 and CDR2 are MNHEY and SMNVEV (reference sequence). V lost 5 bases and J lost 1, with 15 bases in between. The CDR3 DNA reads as TGTGCCAGCAGTGGCGCGGGGACCCCGTCCTACGAGCAGTACTTC. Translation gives CASSGAGTPSYEQYF.

This chain's CDR3 is CASSGFGDSFEKLFF. CDR3 DNA: TGTGCCAGTAGCGGGTTTGGGGACAGTTTTGAAAAACTGTTTTTT. V gene TRBV19 combines with J gene TRBJ1-4, with 7 bases lining up with TRBD1. The ends lost 6 bases at V and 7 bases at J; junction bases unmatched: 11. This CDR3 has 15 residues. Germline V gene lookup returns CDR1 LNHDA and CDR2 SQIVND (reference sequence).

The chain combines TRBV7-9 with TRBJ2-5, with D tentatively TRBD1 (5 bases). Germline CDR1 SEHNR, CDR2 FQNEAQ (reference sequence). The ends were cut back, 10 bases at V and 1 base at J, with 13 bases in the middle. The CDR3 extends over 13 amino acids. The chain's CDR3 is CATSGQTQETQYF. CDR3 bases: TGTGCCACTTCAGGGCAGACCCAAGAGACCCAGTACTTC.

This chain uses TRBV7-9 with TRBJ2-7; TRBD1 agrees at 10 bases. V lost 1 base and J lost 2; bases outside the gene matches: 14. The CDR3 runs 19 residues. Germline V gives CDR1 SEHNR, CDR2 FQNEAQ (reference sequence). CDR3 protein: CASSLDGGQGRAGPYEQYF. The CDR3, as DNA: TGTGCCAGCAGCTTAGATGGGGGACAGGGGCGGGCAGGGCCCTACGAGCAGTACTTC.

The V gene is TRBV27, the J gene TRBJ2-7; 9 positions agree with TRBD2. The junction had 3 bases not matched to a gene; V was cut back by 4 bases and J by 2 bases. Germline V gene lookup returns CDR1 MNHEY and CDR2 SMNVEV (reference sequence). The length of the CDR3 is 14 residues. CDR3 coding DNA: TGTGCCAGCAGTTCGGGCGGGAGGGCCTACGAGCAGTACTTC. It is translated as CASSSGGRAYEQYF.

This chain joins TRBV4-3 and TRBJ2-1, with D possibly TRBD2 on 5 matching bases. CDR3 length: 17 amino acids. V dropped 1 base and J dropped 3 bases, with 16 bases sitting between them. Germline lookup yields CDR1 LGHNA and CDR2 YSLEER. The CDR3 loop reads CASSQVNVPSLYNEQFF. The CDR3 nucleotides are TGCGCCAGCAGCCAAGTTAACGTGCCTAGCCTCTACAATGAGCAGTTCTTC.

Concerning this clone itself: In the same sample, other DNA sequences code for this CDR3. CDR3 nucleotide sequence: TGTGCCAGCAGCTTAGGCAGGGGGGATCAGCCCCAGCATTTT. It specifies CASSLGRGDQPQHF. V is TRBV7-9 and J is TRBJ1-5; 7 bases align to TRBD1. Germline V gene data show CDR1 as SEHNR and CDR2 as FQNEAQ (reference sequence). J gave up 5 bases and V 1 base, and 2 bases lay outside the gene matches. The CDR3 has 14 amino acids.

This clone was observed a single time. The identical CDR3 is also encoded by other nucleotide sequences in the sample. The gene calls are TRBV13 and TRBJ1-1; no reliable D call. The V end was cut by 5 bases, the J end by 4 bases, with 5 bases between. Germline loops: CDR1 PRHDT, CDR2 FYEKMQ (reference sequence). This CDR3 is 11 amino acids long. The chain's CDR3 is CASSPTTEAFF. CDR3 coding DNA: TGTGCCAGCAGCCCGACCACTGAAGCTTTCTTT.

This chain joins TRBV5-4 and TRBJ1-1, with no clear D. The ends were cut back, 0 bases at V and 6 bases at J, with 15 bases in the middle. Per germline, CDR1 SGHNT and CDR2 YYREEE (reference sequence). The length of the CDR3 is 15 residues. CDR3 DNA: TGTGCCAGCAGCTTGGGTTCACCGCCCGACGCTGAAGCTTTCTTT. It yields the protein CASSLGSPPDAEAFF.

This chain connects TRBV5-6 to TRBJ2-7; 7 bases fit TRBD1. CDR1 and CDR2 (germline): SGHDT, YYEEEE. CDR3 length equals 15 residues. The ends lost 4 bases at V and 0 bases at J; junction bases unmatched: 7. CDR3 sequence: CASSRNRDSSYEQYF. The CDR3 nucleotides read TGTGCCAGCAGCAGAAACCGGGACAGCTCCTACGAGCAGTACTTC.

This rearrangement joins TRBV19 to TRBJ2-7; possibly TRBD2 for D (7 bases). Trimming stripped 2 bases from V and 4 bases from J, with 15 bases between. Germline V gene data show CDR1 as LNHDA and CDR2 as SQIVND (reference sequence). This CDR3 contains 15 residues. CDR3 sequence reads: CASSIRVRGGYEQYF. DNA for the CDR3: TGTGCCAGTAGTATACGGGTAAGGGGGGGTTACGAGCAGTACTTC.

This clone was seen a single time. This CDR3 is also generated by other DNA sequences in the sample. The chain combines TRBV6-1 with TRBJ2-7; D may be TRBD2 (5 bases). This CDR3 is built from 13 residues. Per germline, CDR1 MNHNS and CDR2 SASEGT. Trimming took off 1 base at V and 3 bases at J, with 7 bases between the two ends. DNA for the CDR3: TGTGCCAGCAGTGAAGGGGAGTTCTACGAGCAGTACTTC. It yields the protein CASSEGEFYEQYF.

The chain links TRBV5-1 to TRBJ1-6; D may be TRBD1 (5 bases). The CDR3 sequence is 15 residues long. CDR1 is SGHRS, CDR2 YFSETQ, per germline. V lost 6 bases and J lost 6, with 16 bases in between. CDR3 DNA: TGCGCCAGCACTCCCCGGGGGGTGAGTAATTCACCCCTCCACTTT. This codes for CASTPRGVSNSPLHF. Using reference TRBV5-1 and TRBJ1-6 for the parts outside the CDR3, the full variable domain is KAGVTQTPRYLIKTRGQQVTLSCSPISGHRSVSWYQQTPGQGLQFLFEYFSETQRNKGNFPGRFSGRQFSNSRSEMNVSTLELGDSALYLCASTPRGVSNSPLHFGNGTRLTVT.

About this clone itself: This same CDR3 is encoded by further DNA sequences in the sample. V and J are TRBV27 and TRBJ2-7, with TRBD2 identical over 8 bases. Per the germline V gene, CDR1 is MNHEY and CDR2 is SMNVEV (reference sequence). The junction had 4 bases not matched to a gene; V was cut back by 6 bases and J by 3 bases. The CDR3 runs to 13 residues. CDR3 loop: CASRPGGYYEQYF. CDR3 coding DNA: TGTGCCAGCAGGCCGGGGGGGTACTACGAGCAGTACTTC.

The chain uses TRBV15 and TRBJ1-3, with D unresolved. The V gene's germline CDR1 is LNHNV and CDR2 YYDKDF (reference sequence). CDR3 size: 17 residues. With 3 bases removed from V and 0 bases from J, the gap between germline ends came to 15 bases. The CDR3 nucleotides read TGTGCCACCAGCAGTTCTAAAGACACACACTCTGGAAACACCATATATTTT. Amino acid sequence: CATSSSKDTHSGNTIYF.

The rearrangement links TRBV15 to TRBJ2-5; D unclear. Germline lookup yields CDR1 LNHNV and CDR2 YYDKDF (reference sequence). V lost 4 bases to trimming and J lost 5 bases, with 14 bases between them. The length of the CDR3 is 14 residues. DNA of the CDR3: TGTGCCACCAGCAAGGTTATCCAAATGGAGACCCAGTACTTC. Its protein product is CATSKVIQMETQYF.